The 23 T cell receptor beta chains presented below share a single source sample, sequenced in a study of cytotoxic CD8 clonotypes in ibrutinib-treated CLL. Sequencing was performed with immunoSEQ multiplex PCR; in TCRdb, only in-frame clones are kept and a portion is missing. Among 150,000 to 200,000 clones listed, around nine tenths were seen once. Material: PBMCs, obtained at disease progression, from a patient treated with ibrutinib. These receptors all stem from a human donor with chronic lymphocytic leukemia.

CDR3 bases: TGTGCCAGTAGTATAGCTGTTGGGGGACTCGGCTATGGCTACACCTTC. Translated: CASSIAVGGLGYGYTF. The V and J genes are TRBV19 and TRBJ1-2; D may be TRBD1 (5 bases). Trimming took 1 base from V and 4 from J, leaving 16 bases between them. The germline V gene encodes CDR1 LNHDA and CDR2 SQIVND (reference sequence). This CDR3 region has 16 residues.

The V gene is TRBV28, the J gene TRBJ2-7; 7 positions agree with TRBD2. Germline lookup yields CDR1 MDHEN and CDR2 SYDVKM. The V segment lost 10 bases and the J segment 0 bases; nucleotides outside the gene matches: 9. This CDR3 region has 14 residues. The CDR3, as DNA: TGTGCCACCCGGACGGGGGGATTCTCCTACGAGCAGTACTTC. Amino acid sequence: CATRTGGFSYEQYF.

The chain carries TRBV11-3 and TRBJ2-5, with 7 bases identical to TRBD1. This CDR3 contains 14 residues. Trimming at V came to 5 bases and at J to 5 bases, leaving 8 bases not matched to a gene. Germline assignment: CDR1 SGHNT and CDR2 YENEEA. The DNA of the CDR3 is TGTGCCAGCAGCGGGACAGTGGATGCGGAGACCCAGTACTTC. This codes for CASSGTVDAETQYF.

This clone has a single count. The chain carries TRBV2 and TRBJ2-5; D not certain. V was trimmed by 3 bases and J by 2 bases, leaving 10 bases between them. The CDR3 extends over 14 amino acids. Germline CDR1 and CDR2: SNHLY and FYNNEI. The CDR3 region is CASSEAGPQETQYF. The CDR3 DNA sequence: TGTGCCAGCAGTGAGGCAGGTCCTCAAGAGACCCAGTACTTC.

The rearrangement joins TRBV27 to TRBJ2-4; D perhaps matches TRBD2 (5 bases). Germline V gene lookup returns CDR1 MNHEY and CDR2 SMNVEV (reference sequence). V was shortened by 1 base and J by 2 bases, with 15 bases between the two germline ends. CDR3 length: 17 residues. CDR3 bases: TGTGCCAGCAGTTTATTTATTTCGGGGTCTTCCAAAAACATTCAGTACTTC. Translated, it gives CASSLFISGSSKNIQYF.

The chain recombines TRBV4-2 with TRBJ2-1; 14 nucleotides align to TRBD2. The CDR3 contains 21 residues. With V trimmed by 4 bases and J by 0 bases, 14 bases remained unmatched. The germline CDR1 and CDR2 sequences are LGHNA and YNFKEQ. Here the CDR3 reads CASSPEDTAGTSGSSYNEQFF. The DNA for the CDR3 is TGTGCCAGCAGCCCGGAGGATACGGCGGGGACTAGCGGGAGCTCCTACAATGAGCAGTTCTTC.

This chain connects TRBV9 to TRBJ1-5, with D possibly TRBD1 on 6 matching bases. This CDR3 contains 15 residues. Per the germline V gene, CDR1 is SGDLS and CDR2 is YYNGEE. V shed 4 bases and J shed 2 bases, with 13 bases lying between them. The CDR3 protein is CASSPQGLGNQPQHF. The DNA for the CDR3 is TGTGCCAGCAGCCCACAGGGACTGGGCAATCAGCCCCAGCATTTT.

V usage is TRBV11-2 and J usage is TRBJ2-7; tentatively, D is TRBD2 (5 bases). This CDR3 comprises 11 residues. Germline loops: CDR1 SGHAT, CDR2 FQNNGV. The germline V and J ends were trimmed by 5 bases and 6 bases, with 8 bases remaining between them. CDR3 residues: CASSGSFEQYF. The CDR3 DNA reads TGTGCCAGCAGCGGGAGTTTCGAGCAGTACTTC.

The chain links TRBV7-9 to TRBJ2-5; TRBD1 aligns across 7 bases. Losses at the gene ends were 3 bases for V and 2 bases for J; bases not matched to a gene: 6. The V gene's germline CDR1 is SEHNR and CDR2 FQNEAQ (reference sequence). The CDR3 is made up of 15 amino acids. CDR3 sequence (DNA): TGTGCCAGCAGCTTGGGACAGACCTCGCAAGAGACCCAGTACTTC. Amino acids: CASSLGQTSQETQYF.

This clone was recorded only once. This sequence joins TRBV4-2 and TRBJ2-7, with D possibly matching TRBD2 (6 bases). Germline lookup yields CDR1 LGHNA and CDR2 YNFKEQ. The CDR3 sequence is 16 residues long. V lost 1 base and J lost 4, with 17 bases in between. The chain's CDR3 is CASSQASPGVAYEQYF. The CDR3 region has the DNA TGTGCCAGCAGCCAAGCTTCTCCGGGAGTCGCGTACGAGCAGTACTTC.

This rearrangement joins TRBV7-2 to TRBJ2-2, with 11 bases that match TRBD2. Trimming took 5 bases from V and 7 from J; bases not matched to a gene: 6. CDR3 length: 15 amino acids. The germline V gene has CDR1 SGHTA and CDR2 FQGNSA. CDR3 sequence (DNA): TGTGCCAGCAGCCGTGGGACTAGCGGTTTCGGGGAGCTGTTTTTT. It yields the protein CASSRGTSGFGELFF.

J is TRBJ2-1 and V is TRBV5-4; 12 bases map to TRBD2. This CDR3 spans 15 amino acids. Germline V lookup: CDR1 SGHNT, CDR2 YYREEE (reference sequence). The V segment lost 2 bases and the J segment 14 bases; nucleotides outside the gene matches: 11. Here the CDR3 reads CASSLWRTSGIAEFF. The CDR3 DNA follows: TGTGCCAGCAGCTTATGGAGGACTAGCGGGATAGCCGAGTTCTTC.

This chain uses TRBV27 with TRBJ1-5; D not resolved. CDR1 and CDR2 from the germline V gene are MNHEY and SMNVEV (reference sequence). V lost 6 bases and J lost 4, with 10 bases in between. This CDR3 has 13 residues. The CDR3 DNA sequence: TGTGCCAGCAGGCCTACAAGAAATCAGCCCCAGCATTTT. It yields the protein CASRPTRNQPQHF.

This chain uses TRBV2 with TRBJ2-2; D is possibly TRBD2 (5 bases). The CDR3 extends over 15 amino acids. The germline V gene encodes CDR1 SNHLY and CDR2 FYNNEI. V was shortened by 6 bases and J by 3 bases, with 14 bases between the two germline ends. The CDR3 DNA sequence: TGTGCCAGCAGCACGGACGGAGGTGACACCGGGGAGCTGTTTTTT. Protein: CASSTDGGDTGELFF.

The V gene is TRBV6-6, the J gene TRBJ2-2; no firm D call. CDR1 is MNHNY and CDR2 is SVGAGI in the germline V gene (reference sequence). This CDR3 is 12 amino acids long. V was trimmed by 4 bases and J by 2 bases, leaving 2 bases between them. The DNA for the CDR3 is TGTGCCAGCAGTTTTAACACCGGGGAGCTGTTTTTT. Translated: CASSFNTGELFF.

V is TRBV15 and J is TRBJ2-7, with 8 bases that match TRBD2. Germline values: CDR1 LNHNV, CDR2 YYDKDF (reference sequence). This CDR3 region has 17 residues. J gave up 2 bases and V 0 bases, and 9 bases lay outside the gene matches. CDR3 sequence: CATSRDGPGRVPYEQYF. For the CDR3, the DNA is TGTGCCACCAGCAGAGATGGTCCCGGGAGGGTCCCCTACGAGCAGTACTTC.

The gene calls are TRBV25-1 and TRBJ1-4; 8 bases fit TRBD1. With 3 bases clipped from V and 10 bases from J, the junction kept 13 bases outside the gene matches. This CDR3 is 16 amino acids long. Germline CDR1 reads MGHDK; CDR2 reads SYGVNS. The CDR3 here is CASSDSPTGVTAKLFF. The CDR3 nucleotides read TGTGCCAGCAGTGATTCCCCGACAGGGGTGACGGCAAAACTGTTTTTT.

In DNA, the CDR3 is TGTGCCAGCAGCTTGACAGGGTTCCCCGGGGAGCTGTTTTTT. Amino acids: CASSLTGFPGELFF. The rearrangement joins TRBV7-2 to TRBJ2-2; 7 nucleotides align to TRBD1. Germline values: CDR1 SGHTA, CDR2 FQGNSA. V lost 3 bases to trimming and J lost 6 bases; unmatched junction nucleotides: 4. The CDR3 consists of 14 residues.

V and J are TRBV5-1 and TRBJ1-1, with D unresolved. V lost 4 bases and J 7 bases, leaving 14 bases between the germline ends. The CDR3 runs to 13 residues. Germline V gene sequence: CDR1 SGHRS, CDR2 YFSETQ. CDR3 nucleotides: TGCGCCAGCAGCCCACGTGGTTGGGGTGAAGCTTTCTTT. Amino acid sequence: CASSPRGWGEAFF.

The chain employs TRBV30 and TRBJ2-7, with 8 bases aligning to TRBD2. J gave up 4 bases and V 4 bases, and 3 bases lay outside the gene matches. The CDR3 is 12 amino acids. Germline CDR1 is GTSNPN and CDR2 is SVGIG (reference sequence). CDR3 protein: CAWTVAGYEQYF. CDR3 DNA sequence: TGTGCCTGGACGGTAGCGGGATACGAGCAGTACTTC. The full variable domain, completed using reference TRBV30 and TRBJ2-7, is SQTIHQWPATLVQPVGSPLSLECTVEGTSNPNLYWYRQAAGRGLQLLFYSVGIGQISSEVPQNLSASRPQDRQFILSSKKLLLSDSGFYLCAWTVAGYEQYFGPGTRLTVT.

This chain joins TRBV14 and TRBJ2-7, with D possibly TRBD2 on 6 matching bases. Germline CDR1 and CDR2: SGHDN and FVKESK. The CDR3 is 15 residues long. Trimming shortened V by 4 bases and J by 3 bases, and 16 bases separated the two germline ends. The CDR3 region is CASSPGAGRLYEQYF. The DNA for the CDR3 is TGTGCCAGCAGCCCTGGGGCGGGAAGACTCTACGAGCAGTACTTC. The entire variable domain, with the rest obtained from reference TRBV14 and TRBJ2-7, is as follows: EAGVTQFPSHSVIEKGQTVTLRCDPISGHDNLYWYRRVMGKEIKFLLHFVKESKQDESGMPNNRFLAERTGGTYSTLKVQPAELEDSGVYFCASSPGAGRLYEQYFGPGTRLTVT.

CDR3: CASSYLTGGNPNEKLFF. The CDR3 DNA is TGTGCCAGCAGCTACCTGACAGGGGGCAACCCTAATGAAAAACTGTTTTTT. This chain joins TRBV7-2 and TRBJ1-4, with TRBD1 identical over 10 bases. Trimming at V came to 4 bases and at J to 3 bases, leaving 8 bases not matched to a gene. The V gene's germline CDR1 is SGHTA and CDR2 FQGNSA. This CDR3 has 17 residues.

The J gene is TRBJ2-5, the V gene TRBV7-2; D is possibly TRBD1 or TRBD2 (5 bases each). Between the trimmed V and J ends, which lost 0 bases and 1 base, there was a span of 9 bases. In germline, CDR1 is SGHTA, CDR2 FQGNSA. The CDR3 is 15 amino acids. CDR3 in amino acids: CASSLAGPGQETQYF. The CDR3 nucleotides read TGTGCCAGCAGCTTAGCGGGACCCGGCCAAGAGACCCAGTACTTC.